The 22 T cell receptor beta chains below were found in one sample sequenced in a study of T cells in tuberculosis. TCRdb keeps only in-frame clones here, not all; method: immunoSEQ multiplex PCR. The sample lists more than 35,000 clones, about 94% occurring once. The sequencing input was PBMCs. All receptors derive from a donor aged 10-29 years with latent tuberculosis or without tuberculosis infection.

The chain employs TRBV4-3 and TRBJ2-4; 8 bases fit TRBD1. With V trimmed by 2 bases and J by 0 bases, 6 bases remained unmatched. There are 17 residues in the CDR3. Germline V gene sequence: CDR1 LGHNA, CDR2 YSLEER. For the CDR3, the DNA is TGCGCCAGCAGCCAACTAGGACAGGGCGTAGCCAAAAACATTCAGTACTTC. Encoded protein: CASSQLGQGVAKNIQYF.

V is TRBV11-2 and J is TRBJ2-1, with TRBD2 matching 9 bases. CDR1 SGHAT and CDR2 FQNNGV come from the germline V gene. The CDR3 sequence is 18 residues long. After removal of 0 bases from V and 3 bases from J, the junction contained 9 bases not matched to a gene. The CDR3 region has the DNA TGTGCCAGCAGCTTAGACGTATATCGCGGGGGGGTCTACAATGAGCAGTTCTTC. It yields the protein CASSLDVYRGGVYNEQFF.

The chain uses TRBV11-3 and TRBJ2-1; D unresolved. Trimming took 4 bases from V and 4 from J, leaving 5 bases between them. From germline, CDR1 is SGHNT and CDR2 YENEEA. This CDR3 spans 12 amino acids. The CDR3 reads CASSSGYNEQFF. In DNA form, the CDR3 reads TGTGCCAGCAGCTCGGGTTACAATGAGCAGTTCTTC.

The rearrangement links TRBV25-1 to TRBJ1-4; D unclear. The V and J ends lost 6 bases and 0 bases respectively, with 17 bases between them. Germline values: CDR1 MGHDK, CDR2 SYGVNS. CDR3 length: 17 residues. The CDR3 here is CASRAPQVWATNEKLFF. The DNA for the CDR3 is TGTGCCAGCAGGGCGCCTCAGGTTTGGGCAACTAATGAAAAACTGTTTTTT.

This rearrangement joins TRBV9 to TRBJ2-2; 10 nucleotides agree with TRBD2. CDR3 size: 15 residues. Germline CDR1 SGDLS, CDR2 YYNGEE. The V gene end was trimmed by 6 bases and the J gene end by 4 bases; junction bases not matched to a gene: 6. CDR3 in amino acids: CASTRTSGSTGELFF. The CDR3 bases are TGTGCCAGCACCCGGACTAGCGGTAGCACCGGGGAGCTGTTTTTT.

This clone has a single count. V usage is TRBV4-1 and J usage is TRBJ1-1; 8 positions agree with TRBD1. Germline V lookup: CDR1 MGHRA, CDR2 YSYEKL. This CDR3 has 14 amino acids. With V trimmed by 5 bases and J by 5 bases, 7 bases remained unmatched. In nucleotides, the CDR3 is TGCGCCAGCAGCGTTCCAGACAGGGGAACTGAAGCTTTCTTT. Its protein product is CASSVPDRGTEAFF.

This chain uses TRBV5-1 with TRBJ2-7, with 13 positions matching TRBD2. The CDR3 is made up of 19 amino acids. Germline CDR1 is SGHRS and CDR2 is YFSETQ. With V trimmed by 4 bases and J by 2 bases, 15 bases remained unmatched. In DNA form, the CDR3 reads TGCGCCAGCAGCGACATGGACATGCGAGGACTAGCGGGGGCCTACGAGCAGTACTTC. Residues: CASSDMDMRGLAGAYEQYF.

V and J are TRBV14 and TRBJ1-2; perhaps TRBD1 as D (5 bases). CDR1 is SGHDN, CDR2 FVKESK, per germline. The CDR3 has 16 residues. V was trimmed by 4 bases and J by 0 bases, leaving 15 bases between them. CDR3 amino acids: CASSLRRTTSNYGYTF. The CDR3 region has the DNA TGTGCCAGCAGCCTCCGAAGGACAACTTCTAACTATGGCTACACCTTC.

DNA for the CDR3: TGTGCCAGCAGCTGGGCCAGCGGGGGGGCGAACACAGATACGCAGTATTTT. Translating it yields CASSWASGGANTDTQYF. The V call is TRBV5-8, the J call TRBJ2-3; TRBD2 agrees at 10 bases. V trimming: 3 bases; J trimming: 2 bases; junction bases outside the gene matches: 9. The CDR3 consists of 17 residues. Germline V gives CDR1 SGHTS, CDR2 YDEGEE.

By sample fraction, this clone is medium-sized. The chain's CDR3 is CASVLQPNTEAFF. As DNA, the CDR3 is TGTGCCAGCGTCCTACAGCCGAACACTGAAGCTTTCTTT. The chain joins TRBV7-9 to TRBJ1-1, with D hard to call. This CDR3 region has 13 residues. V was trimmed by 8 bases and J by 1 base, leaving 11 bases between them. Germline lookup yields CDR1 SEHNR and CDR2 FQNEAQ (reference sequence).

To note about this clone: The conserved phenylalanine or tryptophan normally closing the CDR3 is absent here, so this likely arose from a read error. The DNA is omitted, as the CDR3 cannot be located on it reliably, and the CDR3 follows TCRdb's listing. The V call is TRBV2, the J call TRBJ1-2; the table's D call, TRBD1, was not checked against the DNA. Germline lookup yields CDR1 SNHLY and CDR2 FYNNEI. The CDR3 adds up to 12 amino acids, both ends counted. The CDR3 region is CASSEGTAGGVL.

This clone appeared a few times. V gene TRBV6-4 combines with J gene TRBJ2-7; D is possibly TRBD2 (7 bases). V was trimmed by 4 bases and J by 3 bases, leaving 16 bases between them. The CDR3 consists of 15 residues. Germline lookup yields CDR1 MRHNA and CDR2 SNTAGT. The CDR3 DNA follows: TGTGCCAGCAGTGTAGAGGGGGGGTCTAGCTACGAGCAGTACTTC. Translated: CASSVEGGSSYEQYF.

V usage is TRBV9 and J usage is TRBJ1-2; D is undetermined. V lost 5 bases and J lost 0, with 5 bases in between. Germline CDR1 reads SGDLS; CDR2 reads YYNGEE. CDR3 length: 12 amino acids. The CDR3 loop is CASRLSNYGYTF. The CDR3 DNA reads as TGTGCCAGCAGACTGTCTAACTATGGCTACACCTTC.

The V gene is TRBV27, the J gene TRBJ1-1; 7 bases fit TRBD1. The CDR3 length is 15 residues. Losses at the gene ends were 5 bases for V and 2 bases for J; bases not matched to a gene: 8. The V gene's germline CDR1 is MNHEY and CDR2 SMNVEV (reference sequence). CDR3 amino acids: CASSLGQTGNTEAFF. For the CDR3, the DNA is TGTGCCAGCAGTCTGGGACAGACAGGAAACACTGAAGCTTTCTTT.

The gene calls are TRBV4-3 and TRBJ2-1; TRBD2 matches at 12 bases. V trimming: 4 bases; J trimming: 5 bases; junction bases outside the gene matches: 6. The CDR3 runs to 16 residues. The germline V gene encodes CDR1 LGHNA and CDR2 YSLEER. In DNA form, the CDR3 reads TGCGCCAGCAGCCCCTCATCTAGCGGGGGGGACAATGAGCAGTTCTTC. Protein product: CASSPSSSGGDNEQFF.

V usage is TRBV5-1 and J usage is TRBJ2-6; 12 positions match TRBD1. CDR1 and CDR2 (germline): SGHRS, YFSETQ. The CDR3 has 18 residues. Trimming took 0 bases from V and 1 from J; bases not matched to a gene: 2. In DNA form, the CDR3 reads TGCGCCAGCAGCTTGGCGGGACAGGGGGCGTCTGGGGCCAACGTCCTGACTTTC. The encoded protein is CASSLAGQGASGANVLTF.

The chain is built from TRBV5-6 and TRBJ2-7, with a tentative D call TRBD2 (5 bases). Germline CDR1 is SGHDT and CDR2 is YYEEEE. The V gene lost 3 bases and the J gene lost 5 bases, with 12 bases spanning the gap. The CDR3 has 13 amino acids. The CDR3 DNA sequence: TGTGCCAGCAGCTCCGGGATCACGGACGAGCAGTACTTC. It is translated as CASSSGITDEQYF.

The chain joins TRBV2 to TRBJ2-7; no definite D call. CDR1 is SNHLY, CDR2 FYNNEI, per germline. CDR3 size: 14 residues. Trimming left V 6 bases short and J 6 bases short, with 18 bases between. CDR3 nucleotides: TGTGCCAGCAGCGCGCAGCAGCGACCACGCGAGCAGTACTTC. Residues: CASSAQQRPREQYF. The variable domain in full, completed from reference TRBV2 and TRBJ2-7, reads EPEVTQTPSHQVTQMGQEVILRCVPISNHLYFYWYRQILGQKVEFLVSFYNNEISEKSEIFDDQFSVERPDGSNFTLKIRSTKLEDSAMYFCASSAQQRPREQYFGPGTRLTVT.

V usage is TRBV2 and J usage is TRBJ1-3; 9 bases match TRBD1. CDR3 length: 16 amino acids. Germline V gives CDR1 SNHLY, CDR2 FYNNEI. Trimming cost V 2 bases and J 2 bases; bases outside gene matches: 4. The CDR3 sequence is CASSEFGQGTGNTIYF. CDR3 bases: TGTGCCAGCAGTGAATTTGGACAGGGGACTGGAAACACCATATATTTT.

The CDR3 DNA follows: TGTGCCAGCAGCCATTGGGACAGGGGTGGGACCGGGGAGCTGTTTTTT. Translated, it gives CASSHWDRGGTGELFF. The gene calls are TRBV7-8 and TRBJ2-2; 10 nucleotides match TRBD1. This CDR3 contains 16 residues. In germline, CDR1 is SGHVS, CDR2 FQNEAQ. V trimming: 5 bases; J trimming: 5 bases; junction bases outside the gene matches: 8.

This clone was recorded a few times. CDR3 DNA: TGTGCCAGCAGCTTACAAGCGGACTACGAGCAGTACTTC. Protein sequence: CASSLQADYEQYF. The V call is TRBV7-9, the J call TRBJ2-7, with a tentative D call TRBD2 (5 bases). The V gene lost 2 bases and the J gene lost 3 bases, with 8 bases spanning the gap. CDR3 length equals 13 residues. Germline V CDR1 and CDR2: SEHNR, FQNEAQ (reference sequence).

The chain is built from TRBV27 and TRBJ1-2; 7 bases are shared with TRBD1. The CDR3 consists of 16 residues. V shed 3 bases, J shed 1 base, and the junction held 8 bases outside the gene matches. Germline assignment: CDR1 MNHEY and CDR2 SMNVEV (reference sequence). CDR3 residues: CASSFRDSPHNYGYTF. Written as DNA, the CDR3 is TGTGCCAGCAGTTTCAGGGACAGCCCCCATAACTATGGCTACACCTTC.